The T cell receptor beta chain described here comes from a study of T cells in Graves' hyperthyroidism and ophthalmopathy. The study, taken as a whole, reports: Ophthalmopathy was distinguished from stable hyperthyroidism by 13 V-J signatures. Blood also held most thyroid clonotypes expanded beyond 0.001.

This clonotype was detected many times. The antigen is not known. The study left out patients who had uncontrolled infection, other autoimmune disease, pregnancy or lactation. Fresh peripheral blood, 9.5 to 10 ml of it, supplied the PBMCs. What was amplified from RNA transcripts were TCR beta CDR3 regions. HTBI primers were employed in a first-round RT-PCR of the TCR CDR3. Each CDR3 protein gets one entry after TCRdb re-called the multiplex PCR reads with MiXCR. The sample shows around 300,000 distinct CDR3 sequences, approximately 13% of them seen only once. V dropped 0 bases and J dropped 5 bases, with 4 bases sitting between them. CDR1 SQVTM and CDR2 ANQGSEA come from the germline V gene. The CDR3 covers 11 residues.

Sequences were obtained from blood. This chain uses TRBV29-1 with TRBJ2-5; D not resolved. This clonotype was obtained from a middle-aged woman with Graves' hyperthyroidism. Here the CDR3 DNA reads TGCAGCGTTGAAGATCGGGAGACCCAGTACTTC. As protein: CSVEDRETQYF. Full variable domain (outside the CDR3, taken from reference TRBV29-1 and TRBJ2-5): SAVISQKPSRDICQRGTSLTIQCQVDSQVTMMFWYRQQPGQSLTLIATANQGSEATYESGFVIDKFPISRPNLTFSTLTVSNMSPEDSSIYLCSVEDRETQYFGPGTRLLVL.